The present entry profiles one TCR beta chain with its context. Its cognate antigen is unknown. 60 Vbeta and 13 Jbeta primers were used in PCR. Method: immunoSEQ multiplex PCR; TCRdb's copy keeps in-frame clones and lacks some. The top ten hold around 11% of the sample, which has some 57,000 clones, roughly 60% seen once. This entry is derived from a study of cytomegalovirus exposure and HLA in healthy donors. Overall study results and limits: Another analysis was done later, and it associated over 15,000 TCR beta sequences with HLA alleles at 0.05 false discovery rate.

The CDR3 has 16 residues. V was cut by 2 bases and J by 1 base, with 12 bases left in between. Germline CDR1 and CDR2: LGHNA and YNFKEQ. The chain couples TRBV4-2 to TRBJ2-1, with D unresolved. Material for sequencing was PBMCs. This receptor was identified in a human donor in good health. The DNA for the CDR3 is TGTGCCAGCAGCCAATCCCACAGTGGATCCTACAATGAGCAGTTCTTC. This codes for CASSQSHSGSYNEQFF.